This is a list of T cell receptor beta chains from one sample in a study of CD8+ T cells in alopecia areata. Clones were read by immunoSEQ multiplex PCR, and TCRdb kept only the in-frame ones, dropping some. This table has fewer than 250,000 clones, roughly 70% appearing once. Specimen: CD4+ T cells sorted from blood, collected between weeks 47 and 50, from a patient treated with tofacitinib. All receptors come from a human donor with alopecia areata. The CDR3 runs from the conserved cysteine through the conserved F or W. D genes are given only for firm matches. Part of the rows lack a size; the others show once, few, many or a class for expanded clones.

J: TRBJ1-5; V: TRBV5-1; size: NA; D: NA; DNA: TGCGCCAGCAGCTTGGCGGCAGGCCGCCAGCCCCAGCATTTT; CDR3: CASSLAAGRQPQHF
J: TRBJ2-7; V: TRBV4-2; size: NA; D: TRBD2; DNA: TGTGCCAGCAGCCATCAGCGGGACGCTTCCTACGAGCAGTACTTC; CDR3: CASSHQRDASYEQYF
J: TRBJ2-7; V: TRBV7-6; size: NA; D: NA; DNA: TGTGCCAGCAGCCCGCTCCCGGGGATGAGCTCCTACGAGCAGTACTTC; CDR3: CASSPLPGMSSYEQYF
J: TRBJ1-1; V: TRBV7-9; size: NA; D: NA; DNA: TGTGCCAGCAGCTCAATCACTGAAGCTTTCTTT; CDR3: CASSSITEAFF
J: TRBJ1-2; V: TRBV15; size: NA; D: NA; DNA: TGTGCCACCAGCAGAGATTTGGCAAGCAACTATGGCTACACCTTC; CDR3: CATSRDLASNYGYTF
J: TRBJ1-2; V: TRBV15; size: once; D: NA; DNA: TGTGCCACCAGCAGAGATGTTGGTCAGGGACATGGCTACACCTTC; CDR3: CATSRDVGQGHGYTF
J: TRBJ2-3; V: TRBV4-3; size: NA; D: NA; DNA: TGCGCCAGCAGCCAAGCTGGCACAGATACGCAGTATTTT; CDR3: CASSQAGTDTQYF
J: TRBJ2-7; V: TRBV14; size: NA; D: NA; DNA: TGTGCCAGCAGCATATACGGCAACGAGCAGTACTTC; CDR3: CASSIYGNEQYF
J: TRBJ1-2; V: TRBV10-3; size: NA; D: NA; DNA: TGTGCCATCAGCCAGACAGTGACATCCACTAACTATGGCTACACCTTC; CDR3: CAISQTVTSTNYGYTF
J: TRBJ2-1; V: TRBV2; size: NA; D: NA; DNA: TGTGCCAGCAGTCGTAAGACAACCAATGAGCAGTTCTTC; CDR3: CASSRKTTNEQFF
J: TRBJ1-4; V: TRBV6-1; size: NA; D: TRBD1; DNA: TGTGCCAGCAGTAACAGGGGGCGACTAGGTGAAAAACTGTTTTTT; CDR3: CASSNRGRLGEKLFF
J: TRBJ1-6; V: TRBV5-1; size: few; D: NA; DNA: TGCGCCAGCAGCTTGGGGCAGGGTCTCGAGAATTCACCCCTCCACTTT; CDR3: CASSLGQGLENSPLHF
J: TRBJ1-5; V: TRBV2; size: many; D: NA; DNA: TGTGCCAGCAGTCAACGGGGGGGTTATCAGCCCCAGCATTTT; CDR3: CASSQRGGYQPQHF
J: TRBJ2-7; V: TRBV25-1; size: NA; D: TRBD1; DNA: TGTGCCAGCAGCAACGCCGGGACAGGTTCCTACGAGCAGTACTTC; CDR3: CASSNAGTGSYEQYF
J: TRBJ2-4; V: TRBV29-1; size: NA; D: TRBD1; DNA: TGCAGCGTCGGGGACAGGGGAGCCAAAAACATTCAGTACTTC; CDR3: CSVGDRGAKNIQYF
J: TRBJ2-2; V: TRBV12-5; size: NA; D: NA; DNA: TGTGCTAGTGGTTTGTCCGCAAACACCGGGGAGCTGTTTTTT; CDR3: CASGLSANTGELFF
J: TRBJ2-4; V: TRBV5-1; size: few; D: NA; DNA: TGCGCCAGCAGCTTGGAACAGGGACCGACCATTCAGTACTTC; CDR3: CASSLEQGPTIQYF
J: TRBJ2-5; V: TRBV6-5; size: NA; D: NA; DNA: TGTGCCCTGGGGGATTCCCAAGAGACCCAGTACTTC; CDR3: CALGDSQETQYF
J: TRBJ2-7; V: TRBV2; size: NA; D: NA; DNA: TGTGCCAGCACCACCAGCCCCACAGTCCCCGAGCAGTACTTC; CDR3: CASTTSPTVPEQYF
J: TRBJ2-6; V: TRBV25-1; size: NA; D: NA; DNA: TGTGCCAGCAGTGATCTCGCAAGCTCTGGGGCCAACGTCCTGACTTTC; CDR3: CASSDLASSGANVLTF
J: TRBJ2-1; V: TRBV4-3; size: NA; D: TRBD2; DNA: TGCGCCAGCAGCCAAGAGGGGGCTAGCGGGGCCTACAATGAGCAGTTCTTC; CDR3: CASSQEGASGAYNEQFF
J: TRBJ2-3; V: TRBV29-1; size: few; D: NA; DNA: TGCAGCGTTGGCCCAGTGCCCCCAGATACGCAGTATTTT; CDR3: CSVGPVPPDTQYF
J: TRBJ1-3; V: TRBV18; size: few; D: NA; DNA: TGTGCCAGCTCAGGACAGAGAAAAACTGGAAACACCATATATTTT; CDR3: CASSGQRKTGNTIYF
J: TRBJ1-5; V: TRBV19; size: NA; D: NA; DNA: TGTGCCAGTAGTATGGTCGACTCCCTTGTTGGGCCCCAGCATTTT; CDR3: CASSMVDSLVGPQHF
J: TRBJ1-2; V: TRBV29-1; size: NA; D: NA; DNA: TGCAGCGTGCGGGGGACCGCCCATGGCTACACCTTC; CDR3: CSVRGTAHGYTF
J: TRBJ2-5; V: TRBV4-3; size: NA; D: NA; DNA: TGCGCCAGCAGCCAAGATATTCTCCTTCAAGAGACCCAGTACTTC; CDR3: CASSQDILLQETQYF
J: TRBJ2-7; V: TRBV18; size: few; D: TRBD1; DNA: TGTGCCAGCTCACCTCTGGACAGGGAGTACGAGCAGTACTTC; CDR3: CASSPLDREYEQYF
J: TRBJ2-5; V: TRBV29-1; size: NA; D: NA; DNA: TGCAGCGTTGAGGAGACCCAGTACTTC; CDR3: CSVEETQYF
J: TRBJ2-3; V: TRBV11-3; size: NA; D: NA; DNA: TGTGCCAGCAGCCAACAGCTGTCAGATACGCAGTATTTT; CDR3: CASSQQLSDTQYF
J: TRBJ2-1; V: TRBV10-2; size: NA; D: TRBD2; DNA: TGCGCCAGCAGGGAAACCAGCGGGGGGGCGGCACTGGTCTTC; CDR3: CASRETSGGAALVF
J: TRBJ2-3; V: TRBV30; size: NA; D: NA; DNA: TGTGCCTGGAGTGTAGCAGGAACAGATACGCAGTATTTT; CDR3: CAWSVAGTDTQYF
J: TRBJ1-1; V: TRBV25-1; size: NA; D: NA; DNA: TGTGCCAGCAGTCCCCCGGGGGGGGACGGGACTGAAGCTTTCTTT; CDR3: CASSPPGGDGTEAFF
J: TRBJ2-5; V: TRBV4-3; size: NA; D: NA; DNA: TGCGCCAGCAGCCAGGGCTCCGGGGACCCAACATCAGAGACCCAGTACTTC; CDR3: CASSQGSGDPTSETQYF
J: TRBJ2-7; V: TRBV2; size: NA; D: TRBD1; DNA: TGTGCCAGCAGGTTACAGGGGCCCTCAGACTACGAGCAGTACTTC; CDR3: CASRLQGPSDYEQYF
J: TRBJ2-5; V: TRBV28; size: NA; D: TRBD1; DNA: TGTGCCAGCAGCCCAGGGACAGGAGAAGAGACCCAGTACTTC; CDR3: CASSPGTGEETQYF
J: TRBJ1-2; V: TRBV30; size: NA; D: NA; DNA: TGTGCCTGGAGTGTTGGGGGGTCGTATGGCTACACCTTC; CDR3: CAWSVGGSYGYTF
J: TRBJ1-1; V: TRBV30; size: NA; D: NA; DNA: TGTGCCTGGAGAATCGGGACGAACACTGAAGCTTTCTTT; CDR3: CAWRIGTNTEAFF
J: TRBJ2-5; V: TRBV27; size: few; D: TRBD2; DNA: TGTGCCAGCAGACCCAGGACTAGTCTATTACGGGAGACCCAGTACTTC; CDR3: CASRPRTSLLRETQYF
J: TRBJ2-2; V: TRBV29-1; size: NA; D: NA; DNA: TGCAGCGTTCAGGGCACCGGGGAGCTGTTTTTT; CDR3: CSVQGTGELFF
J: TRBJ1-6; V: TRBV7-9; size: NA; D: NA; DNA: TGTGCCAGCAGCCCCGAGGGGCAGGGAGGTTTAACCCTCCACTTT; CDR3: CASSPEGQGGLTLHF
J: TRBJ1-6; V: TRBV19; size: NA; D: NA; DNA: TGTGCCAGCTCAGGAGTTGTGACACCCCTCCACTTT; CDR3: CASSGVVTPLHF
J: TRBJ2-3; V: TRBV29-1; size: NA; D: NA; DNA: TGCAGCGTTAGTCCAGATACGCAGTATTTT; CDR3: CSVSPDTQYF
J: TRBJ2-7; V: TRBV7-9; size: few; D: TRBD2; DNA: TGTGCCAGCAGCTTAGCAGGACTAGCGGGCTCCACTAGGGGCGAGCAGTACTTC; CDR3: CASSLAGLAGSTRGEQYF
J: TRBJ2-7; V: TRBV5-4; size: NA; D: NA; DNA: TGTGCCAGCAGCCAAGGACAGGGAGGGACCGGCGAGCAGTACTTC; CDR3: CASSQGQGGTGEQYF
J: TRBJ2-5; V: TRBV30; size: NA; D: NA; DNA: TGTGCCTGGAGCGGACTTGGGGCTGTTGACCAAGAGACCCAGTACTTC; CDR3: CAWSGLGAVDQETQYF
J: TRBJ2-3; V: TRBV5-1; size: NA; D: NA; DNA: TGCGCCAGCAGCTTGAGGGGGACTATCGGAGATACGCAGTATTTT; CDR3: CASSLRGTIGDTQYF
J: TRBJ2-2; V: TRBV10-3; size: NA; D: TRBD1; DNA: TGTGCCATCGGGGACAGGGTCGCGGGCACCGGGGAGCTGTTTTTT; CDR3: CAIGDRVAGTGELFF
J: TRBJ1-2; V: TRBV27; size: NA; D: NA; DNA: TGTGCCAGCAGTTGGGCTGGTTGGGGCTACACCTTC; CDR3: CASSWAGWGYTF